This passage covers 24 T cell receptor beta chains from one sample sequenced in a study of blood T cell repertoires in COVID-19. Clones were sequenced by immunoSEQ multiplex PCR, and TCRdb holds only the in-frame ones, with some missing. The sample contains 200,000 to 250,000 clones, 84% of which appear only once. Input material: peripheral blood. The receptors stem from a woman over 75 with COVID-19, enrolled during active disease.

This chain joins TRBV28 and TRBJ2-7, with 7 bases matching TRBD2. In germline, CDR1 is MDHEN, CDR2 SYDVKM. The V and J ends lost 2 bases and 0 bases, in that order; junction bases with no gene match: 7. This CDR3 region has 16 residues. Here the CDR3 reads CASSLKRLAVSYEQYF. CDR3 DNA: TGTGCCAGCAGTTTAAAGAGACTAGCAGTCTCCTACGAGCAGTACTTC. The full variable domain, completed using reference TRBV28 and TRBJ2-7, is DVKVTQSSRYLVKRTGEKVFLECVQDMDHENMFWYRQDPGLGLRLIYFSYDVKMKEKGDIPEGYSVSREKKERFSLILESASTNQTSMYLCASSLKRLAVSYEQYFGPGTRLTVT.

DNA for the CDR3: TGTGCCAGCATCCCCCGGACAGGGGACCGTGGCTACACCTTC. Translating it yields CASIPRTGDRGYTF. The gene calls are TRBV6-6 and TRBJ1-2, with 9 bases matching TRBD1. V lost 7 bases and J lost 7; bases outside the gene matches: 10. The CDR3 consists of 14 residues. CDR1 MNHNY and CDR2 SVGAGI come from the germline V gene (reference sequence).

This chain links TRBV7-9 with TRBJ2-3; 10 bases line up with TRBD2. This CDR3 comprises 17 residues. Per the germline V gene, CDR1 is SEHNR and CDR2 is FQNEAQ (reference sequence). With V trimmed by 5 bases and J by 1 base, 9 bases remained unmatched. This CDR3 is CASSPVISGGRTDTQYF. CDR3 DNA: TGTGCCAGCAGCCCGGTCATTAGCGGGGGGCGCACAGATACGCAGTATTTT.

This chain connects TRBV7-9 to TRBJ1-4; 8 bases match TRBD1. The V and J ends lost 10 bases and 2 bases, in that order; junction bases with no gene match: 3. The CDR3 has 13 amino acids. Germline V CDR1 and CDR2: SEHNR, FQNEAQ (reference sequence). CDR3 DNA: TGTGCCACCCGGACAGGGACTAATGAAAAACTGTTTTTT. This translates into CATRTGTNEKLFF.

The chain is built from TRBV9 and TRBJ1-2; D not certain. The CDR3 runs to 13 residues. V lost 2 bases and J 8 bases, leaving 13 bases between the germline ends. The germline gives CDR1 SGDLS, CDR2 YYNGEE. CDR3 in amino acids: CASSVRVDDGYTF. The CDR3 nucleotides are TGTGCCAGCAGCGTCCGGGTCGACGACGGCTACACCTTC.

The chain links TRBV3-1 (or the pseudogene TRBV3-2) to TRBJ2-5; TRBD2 matches at 8 bases. V shed 4 bases and J 8 bases; nucleotides not matched to a gene: 6. Germline V gene data show CDR1 as LGHDT and CDR2 as YNNKEL (reference sequence). This CDR3 contains 13 residues. The CDR3 DNA is TGTGCCAGCAGCCTCGGGACTAGAGGAACCCAGTACTTC. Translating it yields CASSLGTRGTQYF.

The rearrangement joins TRBV27 to TRBJ2-1, with D perhaps TRBD2 (5 bases). Trimming stripped 5 bases from V and 4 bases from J, with 6 bases between. Germline-derived CDR1 and CDR2 are MNHEY and SMNVEV (reference sequence). The CDR3 runs 12 residues. In nucleotides, the CDR3 is TGTGCCAGCAGTAGAGGGTACAATGAGCAGTTCTTC. Its translation: CASSRGYNEQFF.

This CDR3 reads CASSSYRGTNSPLHF. The CDR3 DNA reads as TGTGCCAGCAGCTCGTACAGGGGTACTAATTCACCCCTCCACTTT. The gene calls are TRBV7-9 and TRBJ1-6, with TRBD1 matching 7 bases. Per the germline V gene, CDR1 is SEHNR and CDR2 is FQNEAQ (reference sequence). V was pared by 4 bases and J by 6 bases, with 6 bases of the junction left unmatched. CDR3 length: 15 amino acids.

The table lists this clone with a few counts. The chain has TRBV28 and TRBJ2-7; D not resolved. The germline V gene encodes CDR1 MDHEN and CDR2 SYDVKM. Trimming removed 4 bases at V and 2 bases at J, with 6 bases between. The CDR3 spans 12 residues. The CDR3 loop reads CASSSPTYEQYF. CDR3 coding DNA: TGTGCCAGCAGTTCTCCTACCTACGAGCAGTACTTC.

A single count supports this clone. The rearrangement uses TRBV5-4 and TRBJ1-2; weak D call: TRBD1 (6 bases). From germline, CDR1 is SGHNT and CDR2 YYREEE (reference sequence). The ends were cut back, 4 bases at V and 5 bases at J, with 15 bases in the middle. There are 14 residues in the CDR3. The CDR3 reads CASSGKDSGYGYTF. Written as DNA, the CDR3 is TGTGCCAGCAGCGGAAAGGACAGCGGTTATGGCTACACCTTC.

J is TRBJ2-7 and V is TRBV2; D is perhaps TRBD2 (5 bases). Looked up from germline, CDR1 is SNHLY and CDR2 is FYNNEI. CDR3 length: 12 amino acids. V lost 6 bases and J 0 bases, leaving 6 bases between the germline ends. The CDR3 sequence is CASRRDSYEQYF. CDR3 in DNA: TGTGCCAGCAGGAGGGACTCCTACGAGCAGTACTTC.

Worth noting for this clone: One junction end disagrees with the germline gene, perhaps due to a read error. The chain couples TRBV25-1 to TRBJ1-6; D might be TRBD1 (6 bases). Germline CDR1 reads MGHDK; CDR2 reads SYGVNS. The CDR3 is made up of 15 amino acids. The CDR3 DNA is TGTGCCGGCAGTGAAAAGACAGGCTATAATTCACCCCTCCACTTT. This sequence encodes CAGSEKTGYNSPLHF.

On this clone itself: Additional DNA sequences in this sample encode the identical CDR3. The V call is TRBV6-5, the J call TRBJ1-2; 7 bases are shared with TRBD1. The CDR3 length is 14 residues. Germline values: CDR1 MNHEY, CDR2 SVGAGI. Trimming cost V 5 bases and J 4 bases; bases outside gene matches: 7. CDR3 residues: CASSRGGLGYGYTF. The CDR3 DNA reads TGTGCCAGCAGTCGAGGGGGCCTAGGCTATGGCTACACCTTC.

The genes are TRBV7-9 and TRBJ2-2; TRBD1 is a possible D gene (6 bases). V lost 10 bases to trimming and J lost 1 base, with 10 bases between them. CDR1 and CDR2 (germline): SEHNR, FQNEAQ (reference sequence). CDR3 length equals 13 residues. CDR3 sequence reads: CATPDRNTGELFF. The CDR3, as DNA: TGTGCCACCCCGGACAGGAACACCGGGGAGCTGTTTTTT.

This chain joins TRBV19 and TRBJ1-5; no clear D. The V and J ends lost 3 bases and 4 bases respectively, with 10 bases between them. This CDR3 contains 14 residues. CDR1 and CDR2 from the germline V gene are LNHDA and SQIVND (reference sequence). The CDR3 region is CASSIAGMNQPQHF. CDR3 DNA sequence: TGTGCCAGTAGTATTGCAGGTATGAATCAGCCCCAGCATTTT.

V and J are TRBV9 and TRBJ2-7; 8 bases are shared with TRBD1. V lost 3 bases and J lost 1; bases outside the gene matches: 6. Germline V gene lookup returns CDR1 SGDLS and CDR2 YYNGEE. The length of the CDR3 is 15 residues. Here the CDR3 reads CASSAGQGLSYEQYF. Written as DNA, the CDR3 is TGTGCCAGCAGCGCCGGACAGGGATTATCCTACGAGCAGTACTTC. The full variable domain, in which reference TRBV9 and TRBJ2-7 provide the parts outside the CDR3, is DSGVTQTPKHLITATGQRVTLRCSPRSGDLSVYWYQQSLDQGLQFLIQYYNGEERAKGNILERFSAQQFPDLHSELNLSSLELGDSALYFCASSAGQGLSYEQYFGPGTRLTVT.

The CDR3 sequence: CASSPPRGSDYGYTF. The CDR3 DNA reads as TGCGCCAGCAGCCCCCCTCGGGGGAGTGACTATGGCTACACCTTC. This sequence joins TRBV4-1 and TRBJ1-2; the D gene is possibly TRBD1 (5 bases). From germline, CDR1 is MGHRA and CDR2 YSYEKL. The CDR3 sequence is 15 residues long. The ends were cut back, 4 bases at V and 3 bases at J, with 15 bases in the middle.

The gene calls are TRBV29-1 and TRBJ1-1; D unclear. V was shortened by 0 bases and J by 1 base, with 12 bases between the two germline ends. This CDR3 region has 15 residues. CDR1 is SQVTM and CDR2 is ANQGSEA in the germline V gene. CDR3 in DNA: TGCAGCGTTGAAGATCTGCACGGTAGGAACACTGAAGCTTTCTTT. This translates into CSVEDLHGRNTEAFF.

The rearrangement links TRBV7-2 to TRBJ1-3; TRBD1 might be the D (5 bases). V lost 5 bases, J lost 0 bases, and 11 bases lay in between. Per germline, CDR1 SGHTA and CDR2 FQGNSA. The CDR3 is 15 amino acids. The CDR3 loop is CASSPQGVSGNTIYF. CDR3 nucleotide sequence: TGTGCCAGCAGCCCTCAAGGGGTCTCTGGAAACACCATATATTTT.

This chain links TRBV6-1 with TRBJ1-3; D is unclear. CDR1 is MNHNS, CDR2 SASEGT, per germline. V lost 8 bases, J lost 0 bases, and 11 bases lay in between. The CDR3 has 14 amino acids. The DNA for the CDR3 is TGTGCCAGCCGCGGTACTGCCTCTGGAAACACCATATATTTT. Protein: CASRGTASGNTIYF.

This clone was recorded once. The genes are TRBV6-5 and TRBJ1-2; no clear D gene. V was cut by 2 bases and J by 1 base, with 5 bases left in between. Looked up from germline, CDR1 is MNHEY and CDR2 is SVGAGI. This CDR3 has 13 residues. The CDR3 bases are TGTGCCAGCAGTTACGGGCTTAACTATGGCTACACCTTC. Protein sequence: CASSYGLNYGYTF.

The V gene is TRBV10-3, the J gene TRBJ1-4; D gene ambiguous. Germline CDR1 and CDR2: ENHRY and SYGVKD. The ends were cut back, 6 bases at V and 0 bases at J, with 8 bases in the middle. The CDR3 has 14 amino acids. The CDR3 nucleotides read TGTGCCATCAGCCAGGATGCAACTAATGAAAAACTGTTTTTT. Amino acids: CAISQDATNEKLFF.

The chain uses TRBV9 and TRBJ1-1; D remains unclear. Trimming left V 4 bases short and J 1 base short, with 11 bases between. The CDR3 runs 14 residues. Germline CDR1 is SGDLS and CDR2 is YYNGEE. In DNA, the CDR3 is TGTGCCAGCAGCACTAGGAGTGGGAACACTGAAGCTTTCTTT. As protein: CASSTRSGNTEAFF. Complete variable domain (other parts from reference TRBV9 and TRBJ1-1): DSGVTQTPKHLITATGQRVTLRCSPRSGDLSVYWYQQSLDQGLQFLIQYYNGEERAKGNILERFSAQQFPDLHSELNLSSLELGDSALYFCASSTRSGNTEAFFGQGTRLTVV.

The V call is TRBV6-7, the J call TRBJ1-5; the D gene is possibly TRBD1 (6 bases). TRBV6-7 is marked as an open reading frame, function uncertain. There are 19 residues in the CDR3. Trimming pared 1 base from V and 0 bases from J, leaving 19 bases between. The CDR3 sequence: CASSYWDTRRVYSNQPQHF. Here the CDR3 DNA reads TGTGCCAGCAGTTACTGGGACACCAGGAGAGTCTATAGCAATCAGCCCCAGCATTTT.